One sample yielded the 15 T cell receptor beta chains listed below, sequenced in a study of shared clonotypes between healthy human individuals. Sequenced by immunoSEQ multiplex PCR; TCRdb stores in-frame clones only, minus some. The data contain millions of clones, approximately 95% of them seen just once; the ten biggest clones take up roughly 0.13%. Sequenced material: naive CD4+ T cells sorted from blood. Subset described: CD45RA+ positively selected. The receptors here all came from a man younger than 35 in good health.

In the case of this clone: The same CDR3 is also encoded by other DNA sequences in this sample. The genes are TRBV6-5 and TRBJ1-1, with 8 bases identical to TRBD1. Germline trimming cut 5 bases from V and 4 bases from J; bases unmatched to any gene: 3. The CDR3 runs to 13 residues. From germline, CDR1 is MNHEY and CDR2 SVGAGI. The chain's CDR3 is CASSPDRATEAFF. The CDR3 nucleotides are TGTGCCAGCAGTCCGGACAGGGCCACTGAAGCTTTCTTT.

The V call is TRBV6-5, the J call TRBJ2-2; D may be TRBD2 (6 bases). This CDR3 has 15 residues. The V gene lost 11 bases and the J gene lost 4 bases, with 20 bases spanning the gap. Per the germline V gene, CDR1 is MNHEY and CDR2 is SVGAGI. This CDR3 is CAHGETAGSTGELFF. In DNA, the CDR3 is TGTGCCCACGGAGAGACTGCCGGGAGCACCGGGGAGCTGTTTTTT.

The sample holds one count of this clone. The V call is TRBV11-3, the J call TRBJ2-5; 12 bases are shared with TRBD2. Trimming removed 5 bases from V and 5 bases from J; junction bases left unmatched: 6. This CDR3 has 15 residues. From germline, CDR1 is SGHNT and CDR2 YENEEA. The CDR3 sequence: CASSLTSGGTETQYF. The CDR3, as DNA: TGTGCCAGCAGCCTGACTAGCGGGGGAACGGAGACCCAGTACTTC.

The CDR3 loop reads CASRSARDRDYEQYF. The CDR3 DNA reads TGTGCCAGCAGATCGGCGCGGGACAGGGACTACGAGCAGTACTTC. The genes are TRBV6-5 and TRBJ2-7, with 9 bases lining up with TRBD1. Trimming removed 6 bases from V and 3 bases from J; junction bases left unmatched: 9. The CDR3 contains 15 residues. Germline CDR1 and CDR2: MNHEY and SVGAGI.

The chain uses TRBV5-4 and TRBJ2-7, with TRBD2 matching over 13 bases. The CDR3 has 15 amino acids. Germline values: CDR1 SGHNT, CDR2 YYREEE (reference sequence). With V trimmed by 2 bases and J by 6 bases, 5 bases remained unmatched. The CDR3 DNA follows: TGTGCCAGCAGCTTAGGACTAGCGGGAGATCCCGAGCAGTACTTC. It yields the protein CASSLGLAGDPEQYF.

The CDR3 here is CASSLATDTEAFF. CDR3 in DNA: TGCGCCAGCAGCTTGGCCACGGACACTGAAGCTTTCTTT. This rearrangement joins TRBV5-1 to TRBJ1-1; D is ambiguous. Germline loops: CDR1 SGHRS, CDR2 YFSETQ. This CDR3 region has 13 residues. V was shortened by 0 bases and J by 3 bases, with 6 bases between the two germline ends.

The chain combines TRBV20-1 with TRBJ2-7, with D uncertain. CDR1 and CDR2 (germline): DFQATT, SNEGSKA (reference sequence). This CDR3 is 11 amino acids long. V was shortened by 5 bases and J by 3 bases, with 8 bases between the two germline ends. CDR3 DNA: TGCAGTGCTCCTACACTCTACGAGCAGTACTTC. This encodes CSAPTLYEQYF.

The V gene is TRBV5-1, the J gene TRBJ1-4; 9 nucleotides line up with TRBD1. The CDR3 is 15 residues long. Germline loops: CDR1 SGHRS, CDR2 YFSETQ. Losses at the gene ends were 2 bases for V and 7 bases for J; bases not matched to a gene: 6. CDR3 nucleotide sequence: TGCGCCAGCAGCTTTCGCGGGACAGGGTCTGAAAAACTGTTTTTT. Residues: CASSFRGTGSEKLFF.

In the case of this clone: This CDR3 is also generated by other DNA sequences in the sample. J is TRBJ1-5 and V is TRBV6-1, with 7 positions matching TRBD1. This CDR3 has 14 residues. With V trimmed by 7 bases and J by 2 bases, 5 bases remained unmatched. CDR1 is MNHNS, CDR2 SASEGT, per germline. The CDR3 sequence: CASTFDRGNQPQHF. The DNA of the CDR3 is TGTGCCAGCACCTTCGACAGGGGCAATCAGCCCCAGCATTTT.

The chain employs TRBV7-9 and TRBJ1-6; tentatively, D is TRBD1 (6 bases). Germline V gene sequence: CDR1 SEHNR, CDR2 FQNEAQ (reference sequence). Trimming cost V 5 bases and J 5 bases, with 10 bases left between them. This CDR3 comprises 14 residues. The CDR3 DNA follows: TGTGCCAGCAGCGTCGGACAGAATAATTCACCCCTCCACTTT. It codes for CASSVGQNNSPLHF.

The chain uses TRBV10-1 and TRBJ2-3; 10 positions match TRBD2. Per germline, CDR1 WNHNN and CDR2 SYGVQD (reference sequence). This CDR3 contains 15 residues. Trimming removed 2 bases from V and 4 bases from J; junction bases left unmatched: 3. DNA of the CDR3: TGCGCCAGCAGTGAGGAAGCGGGGGGGCCAGATACGCAGTATTTT. Amino acids: CASSEEAGGPDTQYF.

This rearrangement joins TRBV19 to TRBJ1-2, with 10 bases fitting TRBD1. CDR1 LNHDA and CDR2 SQIVND come from the germline V gene (reference sequence). V was pared by 7 bases and J by 2 bases, with 4 bases of the junction left unmatched. The CDR3 runs to 14 residues. CDR3 loop: CASTPGQGNYGYTF. CDR3 bases: TGTGCCAGTACCCCGGGACAGGGGAACTATGGCTACACCTTC.

Details on this clone: In the same sample, other DNA sequences code for this CDR3. The chain joins TRBV14 to TRBJ2-7; D gene ambiguous. Germline-derived CDR1 and CDR2 are SGHDN and FVKESK. The CDR3 consists of 12 residues. Deletions cut 3 bases from V and 1 base from J, with 4 bases between. In DNA form, the CDR3 reads TGTGCCAGCAGCCAGGTATCCTACGAGCAGTACTTC. The encoded protein is CASSQVSYEQYF.

Notes on this clone: At the DNA level, this CDR3 is encoded by other sequences in the same sample as well. This rearrangement joins TRBV7-9 to TRBJ2-2; D ambiguous. Germline CDR1 is SEHNR and CDR2 is FQNEAQ (reference sequence). This CDR3 has 13 amino acids. Trimming pared 1 base from V and 7 bases from J, leaving 7 bases between. DNA for the CDR3: TGTGCCAGCAGCTTAGGAGGTATCGGGGAGCTGTTTTTT. Residues: CASSLGGIGELFF.

The genes are TRBV7-3 and TRBJ2-3; 10 bases align to TRBD2. With 5 bases clipped from V and 1 base from J, the junction kept 3 bases outside the gene matches. Germline V gene data show CDR1 as SGHTA and CDR2 as FQGTGA. The CDR3 covers 15 residues. CDR3 sequence: CASSRTSGRTDTQYF. CDR3 bases: TGTGCCAGCAGCAGGACTAGCGGTCGCACAGATACGCAGTATTTT.